The 2 T cell receptor beta chains presented below share a single source sample, sequenced in a study of OX40 agonist ivuxolimab in advanced cancers. Clones were read by immunoSEQ multiplex PCR, and TCRdb kept only the in-frame ones, dropping some. In the table there are about 69,000 clones, 75% to 90% of which are singletons. Here the sequenced sample was CD4+ or CD8+ T cells sorted from blood, taken in a trial of the OX40 agonist ivuxolimab. All receptors come from an adult with an advanced solid tumor such as melanoma, head and neck, liver or kidney cancer.

The CDR3 sequence: CASSSLAGDYNEQFF. The CDR3 DNA follows: TGTGCCAGCAGTTCTTTAGCGGGGGATTACAATGAGCAGTTCTTC. The V call is TRBV6-5, the J call TRBJ2-1, with 9 nucleotides matching TRBD2. The germline V gene has CDR1 MNHEY and CDR2 SVGAGI. The ends lost 4 bases at V and 4 bases at J; junction bases unmatched: 5. The CDR3 spans 15 residues.

This clone is deemed medium-sized. The V and J genes are TRBV4-1 and TRBJ1-1, with TRBD1 matching over 7 bases. The CDR3 runs to 14 residues. V gave up 4 bases and J gave up 7 bases; unmatched junction bases: 9. CDR1 is MGHRA and CDR2 is YSYEKL in the germline V gene. The CDR3: CASSPPSGTDEAFF. In DNA, the CDR3 is TGCGCCAGCAGCCCTCCATCCGGGACAGATGAAGCTTTCTTT.